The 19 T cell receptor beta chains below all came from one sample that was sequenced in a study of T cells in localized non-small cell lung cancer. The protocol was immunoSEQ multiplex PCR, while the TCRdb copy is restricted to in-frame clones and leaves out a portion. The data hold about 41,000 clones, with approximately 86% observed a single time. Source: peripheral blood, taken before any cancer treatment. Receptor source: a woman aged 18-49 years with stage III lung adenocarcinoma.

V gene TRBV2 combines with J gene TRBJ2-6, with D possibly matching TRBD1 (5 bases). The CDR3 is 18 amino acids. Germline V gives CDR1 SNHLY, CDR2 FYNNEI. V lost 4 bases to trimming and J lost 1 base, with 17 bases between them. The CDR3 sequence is CASSGSQGLGSGANVLTF. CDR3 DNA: TGTGCCAGCAGTGGTTCTCAGGGTTTAGGGTCTGGGGCCAACGTCCTGACTTTC.

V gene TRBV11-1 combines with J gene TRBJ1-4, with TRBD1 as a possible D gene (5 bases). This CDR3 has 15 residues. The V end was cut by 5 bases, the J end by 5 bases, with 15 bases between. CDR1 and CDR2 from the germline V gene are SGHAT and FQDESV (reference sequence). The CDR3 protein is CASSHEGKRNEKLFF. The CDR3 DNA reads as TGTGCCAGCAGCCACGAGGGGAAAAGGAATGAAAAACTGTTTTTT.

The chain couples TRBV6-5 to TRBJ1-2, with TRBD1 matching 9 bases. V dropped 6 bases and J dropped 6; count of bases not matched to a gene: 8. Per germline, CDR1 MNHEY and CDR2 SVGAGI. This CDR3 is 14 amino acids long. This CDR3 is CASRGGQGWNGYTF. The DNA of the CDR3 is TGTGCCAGCAGGGGGGGACAGGGCTGGAATGGCTACACCTTC.

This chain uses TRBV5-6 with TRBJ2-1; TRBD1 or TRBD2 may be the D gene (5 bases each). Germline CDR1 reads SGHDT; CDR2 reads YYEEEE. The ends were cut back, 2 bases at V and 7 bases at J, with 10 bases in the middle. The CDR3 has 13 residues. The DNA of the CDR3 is TGTGCCAGCAGCTTTGTGGGGACGAATGAGCAGTTCTTC. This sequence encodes CASSFVGTNEQFF.

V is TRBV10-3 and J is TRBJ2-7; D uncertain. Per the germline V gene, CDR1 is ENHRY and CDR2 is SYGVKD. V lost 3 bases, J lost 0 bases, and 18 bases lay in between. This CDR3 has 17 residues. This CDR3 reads CAISDTIRDSSSYEQYF. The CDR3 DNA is TGTGCCATCAGTGACACTATACGAGACTCGAGCTCCTACGAGCAGTACTTC.

The CDR3 loop reads CASSFGFYTEAFF. DNA of the CDR3: TGTGCCAGCAGCTTTGGGTTTTACACTGAAGCTTTCTTT. This chain uses TRBV7-9 with TRBJ1-1; D uncertain. The germline V gene encodes CDR1 SEHNR and CDR2 FQNEAQ (reference sequence). V was pared by 3 bases and J by 3 bases, with 8 bases between. This CDR3 is 13 amino acids long.

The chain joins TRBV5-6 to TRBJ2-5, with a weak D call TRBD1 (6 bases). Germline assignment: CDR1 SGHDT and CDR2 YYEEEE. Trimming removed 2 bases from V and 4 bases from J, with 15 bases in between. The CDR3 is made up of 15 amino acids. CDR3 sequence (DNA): TGTGCCAGCAGCTTCGTGGGGGCCAGGGGAGAGACCCAGTACTTC. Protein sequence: CASSFVGARGETQYF.

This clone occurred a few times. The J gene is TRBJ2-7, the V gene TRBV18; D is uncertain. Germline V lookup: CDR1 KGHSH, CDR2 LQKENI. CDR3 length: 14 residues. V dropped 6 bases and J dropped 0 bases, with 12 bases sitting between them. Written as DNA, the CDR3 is TGTGCCAGCTCCCCTGGTACAGTCTCCTACGAGCAGTACTTC. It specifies CASSPGTVSYEQYF.

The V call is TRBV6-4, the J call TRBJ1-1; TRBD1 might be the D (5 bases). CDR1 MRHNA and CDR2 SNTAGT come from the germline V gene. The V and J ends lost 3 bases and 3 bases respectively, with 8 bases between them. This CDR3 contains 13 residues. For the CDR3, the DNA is TGTGCCAGCAGTGATTCCAGGGACACTGAAGCTTTCTTT. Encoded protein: CASSDSRDTEAFF.

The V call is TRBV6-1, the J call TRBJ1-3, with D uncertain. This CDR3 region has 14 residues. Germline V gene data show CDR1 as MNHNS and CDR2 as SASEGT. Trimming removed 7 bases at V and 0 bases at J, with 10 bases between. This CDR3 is CASMRSLSGNTIYF. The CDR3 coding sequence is TGTGCCAGCATGCGCAGCCTCTCTGGAAACACCATATATTTT.

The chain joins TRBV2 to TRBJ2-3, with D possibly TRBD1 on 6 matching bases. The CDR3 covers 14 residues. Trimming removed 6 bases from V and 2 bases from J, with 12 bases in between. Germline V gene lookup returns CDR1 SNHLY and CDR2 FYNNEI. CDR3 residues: CASSEGHLTDTQYF. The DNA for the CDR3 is TGTGCCAGCAGCGAGGGACACCTCACAGATACGCAGTATTTT.

CDR3 loop: CASSKDGGNQNIQYF. The CDR3 bases are TGTGCCAGCAGCAAAGATGGAGGGAACCAAAACATTCAGTACTTC. V gene TRBV21-1 combines with J gene TRBJ2-4; no DNA check was done on the table's D call, TRBD2. TRBV21-1 is designated a pseudogene. This CDR3 is 15 amino acids long.

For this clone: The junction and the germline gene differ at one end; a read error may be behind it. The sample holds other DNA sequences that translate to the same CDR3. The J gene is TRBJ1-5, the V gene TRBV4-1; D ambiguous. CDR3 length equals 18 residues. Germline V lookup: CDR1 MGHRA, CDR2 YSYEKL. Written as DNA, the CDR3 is TGCGCCAGCAGCCAAGATCTTTTTTTCCGGGGAAGCAATCAGCCTCAGCATTTT. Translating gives CASSQDLFFRGSNQPQHF.

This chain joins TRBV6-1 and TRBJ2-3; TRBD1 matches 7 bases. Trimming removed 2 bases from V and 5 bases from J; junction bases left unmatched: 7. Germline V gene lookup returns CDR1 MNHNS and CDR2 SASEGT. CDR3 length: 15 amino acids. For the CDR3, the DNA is TGTGCCAGCAGTGAACAGACAGGGTATATAGATACGCAGTATTTT. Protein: CASSEQTGYIDTQYF.

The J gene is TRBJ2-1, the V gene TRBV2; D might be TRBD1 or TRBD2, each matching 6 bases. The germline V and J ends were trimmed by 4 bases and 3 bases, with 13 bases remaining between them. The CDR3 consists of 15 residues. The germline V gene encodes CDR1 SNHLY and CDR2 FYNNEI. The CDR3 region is CASSALGGGYNEQFF. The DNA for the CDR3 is TGTGCCAGCAGTGCCCTAGGGGGAGGCTACAATGAGCAGTTCTTC.

The CDR3 nucleotides read TGTGCCAGCAGTGAACGGCGGGGGGGCGTCTATGAGCAGTTCTTC. Its translation is CASSERRGGVYEQFF. The chain carries TRBV6-1 and TRBJ2-1, with TRBD2 matching over 9 bases. CDR1 and CDR2 (germline): MNHNS, SASEGT. After removal of 2 bases from V and 8 bases from J, the junction contained 7 bases not matched to a gene. The CDR3 length is 15 residues.

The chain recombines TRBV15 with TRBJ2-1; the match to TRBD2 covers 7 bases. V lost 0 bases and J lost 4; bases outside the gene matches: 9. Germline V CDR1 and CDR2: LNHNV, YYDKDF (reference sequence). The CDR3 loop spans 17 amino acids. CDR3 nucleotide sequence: TGTGCCACCAGCAGAGATAATCTAGCGGCAACTTACAATGAGCAGTTCTTC. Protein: CATSRDNLAATYNEQFF.

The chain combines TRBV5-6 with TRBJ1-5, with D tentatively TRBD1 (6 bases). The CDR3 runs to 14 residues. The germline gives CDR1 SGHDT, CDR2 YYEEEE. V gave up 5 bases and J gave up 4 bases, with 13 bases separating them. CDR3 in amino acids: CASSTGRGNQPQHF. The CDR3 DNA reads TGTGCCAGCAGTACAGGGAGGGGGAATCAGCCCCAGCATTTT.

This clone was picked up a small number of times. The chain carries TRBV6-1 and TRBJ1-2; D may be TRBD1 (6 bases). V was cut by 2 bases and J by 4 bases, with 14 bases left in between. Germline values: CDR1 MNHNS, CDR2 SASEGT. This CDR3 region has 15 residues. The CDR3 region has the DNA TGTGCCAGCAGTGAAACGGGGGGCCCTGTCTATGGCTACACCTTC. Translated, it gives CASSETGGPVYGYTF.